A single sample gave rise to the 29 T cell receptor beta chains below, sequenced in a study of siplizumab effects on memory and regulatory T cells. Assay: immunoSEQ multiplex PCR; the TCRdb copy retains only in-frame clones and omits some. The sample holds some 97,000 clones; about 91% are singletons and the top ten take about 0.7%. The sequenced material came from Tregs sorted from blood. The receptors stem from a human donor in good health.

The chain carries TRBV5-6 and TRBJ2-5; TRBD2 might be the D (5 bases). Germline assignment: CDR1 SGHDT and CDR2 YYEEEE. This CDR3 is 13 amino acids long. Trimming took 1 base from V and 11 from J, leaving 15 bases between them. In nucleotides, the CDR3 is TGTGCCAGCAGCTTGTGGGCGTTTGGGGAGCAGTACTTC. It encodes CASSLWAFGEQYF.

The chain employs TRBV5-1 and TRBJ2-1; 9 bases align to TRBD2. V gave up 0 bases and J gave up 4 bases; unmatched junction bases: 5. The CDR3 loop spans 16 amino acids. The germline V gene has CDR1 SGHRS and CDR2 YFSETQ. This chain's CDR3 is CASSLVPSGIYNEQFF. CDR3 coding DNA: TGCGCCAGCAGCTTGGTTCCTAGCGGGATATACAATGAGCAGTTCTTC.

The rearrangement uses TRBV4-2 and TRBJ2-3; D possibly corresponds to TRBD2 (6 bases). The germline CDR1 and CDR2 sequences are LGHNA and YNFKEQ. V lost 9 bases and J 10 bases, leaving 11 bases between the germline ends. The CDR3 runs 10 residues. The CDR3 DNA is TGTGCCAGTGGGGGGTTTGCGCAGTATTTT. Translation gives CASGGFAQYF.

The V call is TRBV10-3, the J call TRBJ2-3; the match to TRBD2 covers 8 bases. This CDR3 is 14 amino acids long. The ends lost 4 bases at V and 4 bases at J; junction bases unmatched: 4. The germline gives CDR1 ENHRY, CDR2 SYGVKD. In nucleotides, the CDR3 is TGTGCCATCAGTGCAACGGGAGGGTCAGATACGCAGTATTTT. Its translation: CAISATGGSDTQYF.

The genes are TRBV29-1 and TRBJ2-1; D is unclear. The CDR3 contains 11 residues. V shed 0 bases and J shed 13 bases, with 10 bases lying between them. Germline loops: CDR1 SQVTM, CDR2 ANQGSEA. DNA of the CDR3: TGCAGCGTTGAAGATCTTCTCTTTCAGTTCTTC. This sequence encodes CSVEDLLFQFF.

The V and J genes are TRBV7-2 and TRBJ1-1; 9 bases are a match to TRBD1. The junction had 4 bases not matched to a gene; V was cut back by 4 bases and J by 4 bases. Germline CDR1 SGHTA, CDR2 FQGNSA. The CDR3 length is 14 residues. The chain's CDR3 is CASSSGTGSTEAFF. DNA for the CDR3: TGTGCCAGCAGCTCCGGGACAGGGTCCACTGAAGCTTTCTTT. Based on the CDR3 plus reference TRBV7-2 and TRBJ1-1, the full variable domain is GAGVSQSPSNKVTEKGKDVELRCDPISGHTALYWYRQSLGQGLEFLIYFQGNSAPDKSGLPSDRFSAERTGGSVSTLTIQRTQQEDSAVYLCASSSGTGSTEAFFGQGTRLTVV.

The chain joins TRBV6-5 to TRBJ2-1; 9 bases map to TRBD2. Trimming took 4 bases from V and 4 from J; bases not matched to a gene: 8. From germline, CDR1 is MNHEY and CDR2 SVGAGI. The CDR3 spans 16 residues. The CDR3 nucleotides read TGTGCCAGCAGTTCCCTAGCGGGAAATGCTTACAATGAGCAGTTCTTC. As protein: CASSSLAGNAYNEQFF.

This clone was detected only once. The chain couples TRBV4-1 to TRBJ2-3, with 7 bases matching TRBD1. With 6 bases clipped from V and 2 bases from J, the junction kept 11 bases outside the gene matches. Germline V gene data show CDR1 as MGHRA and CDR2 as YSYEKL. The CDR3 extends over 16 amino acids. The CDR3 DNA reads as TGCGCCAGCAGTTGGGCCGGGACAGCCACCACAGATACGCAGTATTTT. Protein product: CASSWAGTATTDTQYF.

The chain carries TRBV7-9 and TRBJ2-5; the D is unclear. There are 11 residues in the CDR3. Germline values: CDR1 SEHNR, CDR2 FQNEAQ (reference sequence). Trimming left V 2 bases short and J 3 bases short, with 1 base between. The CDR3 spells CASSLKETQYF. CDR3 sequence (DNA): TGTGCCAGCAGCTTAAAAGAGACCCAGTACTTC.

This chain joins TRBV19 and TRBJ2-1, with 7 bases identical to TRBD2. Germline CDR1 reads LNHDA; CDR2 reads SQIVND (reference sequence). The CDR3 sequence is 16 residues long. The ends lost 5 bases at V and 9 bases at J; junction bases unmatched: 16. CDR3 region: CASSPWVASGEFEQFF. The CDR3 nucleotides are TGTGCCAGTAGTCCCTGGGTGGCTAGCGGAGAGTTTGAGCAGTTCTTC.

This chain joins TRBV18 and TRBJ2-3; D is undetermined. CDR3 length equals 11 residues. Per germline, CDR1 KGHSH and CDR2 LQKENI. The V gene lost 10 bases and the J gene lost 9 bases, with 14 bases spanning the gap. The CDR3 nucleotides read TGTGCCACCTCCGACCAGGTAACGCAGTATTTT. Amino acids: CATSDQVTQYF. Based on the CDR3 plus reference TRBV18 and TRBJ2-3, the full variable domain is NAGVMQNPRHLVRRRGQEARLRCSPMKGHSHVYWYRQLPEEGLKFMVYLQKENIIDESGMPKERFSAEFPKEGPSILRIQQVVRGDSAAYFCATSDQVTQYFGPGTRLTVL.

The J gene is TRBJ2-3, the V gene TRBV5-6; 13 nucleotides agree with TRBD2. With 4 bases clipped from V and 7 bases from J, the junction kept 12 bases outside the gene matches. This CDR3 region has 17 residues. CDR1 is SGHDT and CDR2 is YYEEEE in the germline V gene. The CDR3, as DNA: TGTGCCAGCAGCCTTGGACTAGCGGGAGCGACCGGGAATACGCAGTATTTT. It encodes CASSLGLAGATGNTQYF.

The rearrangement links TRBV7-9 to TRBJ2-5; the match to TRBD2 covers 11 bases. Germline V gene lookup returns CDR1 SEHNR and CDR2 FQNEAQ (reference sequence). The CDR3 spans 14 residues. The V gene end was trimmed by 6 bases and the J gene end by 5 bases; junction bases not matched to a gene: 5. The CDR3 DNA reads TGTGCCAGCAGTAGCGGGAGGGTCCCGGAGACCCAGTACTTC. It yields the protein CASSSGRVPETQYF.

The chain joins TRBV19 to TRBJ2-7; the match to TRBD2 covers 9 bases. Trimming removed 6 bases from V and 6 bases from J; junction bases left unmatched: 9. The CDR3 runs 14 residues. Germline V CDR1 and CDR2: LNHDA, SQIVND (reference sequence). The CDR3 coding sequence is TGTGCCAGTAGACCCCTAGCGGGATCGATCGAGCAGTACTTC. Translation: CASRPLAGSIEQYF.

Here the CDR3 reads CASSSGGNPDRGTQYF. Here the CDR3 DNA reads TGTGCCAGTAGTTCAGGGGGCAACCCGGACCGGGGGACCCAGTACTTC. The chain is built from TRBV19 and TRBJ2-5; 8 nucleotides align to TRBD1. The V gene end was trimmed by 5 bases and the J gene end by 7 bases; junction bases not matched to a gene: 15. The CDR3 has 16 residues. CDR1 and CDR2 (germline): LNHDA, SQIVND (reference sequence).

This rearrangement joins TRBV4-2 to TRBJ2-3; 14 bases are a match to TRBD2. Trimming cost V 5 bases and J 4 bases; bases outside gene matches: 5. The germline V gene has CDR1 LGHNA and CDR2 YNFKEQ. This CDR3 has 16 residues. DNA of the CDR3: TGTGCCAGCAGCTCGGGACTAGCGGGAGAGGCAGATACGCAGTATTTT. Translation gives CASSSGLAGEADTQYF.

The chain couples TRBV4-1 to TRBJ1-1; D is perhaps TRBD1 (6 bases). CDR1 is MGHRA, CDR2 YSYEKL, per germline. The CDR3 extends over 17 amino acids. Trimming took 4 bases from V and 1 from J, leaving 19 bases between them. The CDR3 here is CASSLSRGGPENTEAFF. The CDR3 DNA follows: TGCGCCAGCAGCCTTTCGAGGGGGGGACCCGAGAACACTGAAGCTTTCTTT.

Concerning this clone itself: The junction shows a germline mismatch at one end, possibly a read error. This chain uses TRBV20-1 with TRBJ2-1; D unclear. This CDR3 is 9 amino acids long. The V gene's germline CDR1 is DFQATT and CDR2 SNEGSKA (reference sequence). The CDR3 sequence: CSASLPLVF. CDR3 in DNA: TGCAGTGCTAGCCTCCCCCTAGTCTTC.

The chain couples TRBV18 to TRBJ2-7, with 11 bases aligning to TRBD1. Germline V gene lookup returns CDR1 KGHSH and CDR2 LQKENI. This CDR3 contains 15 residues. The trim removed 5 bases at V and 7 bases at J, leaving 10 bases unmatched. CDR3 sequence: CASSALRDRGSEQYF. DNA of the CDR3: TGTGCCAGCTCAGCTCTTCGGGACAGGGGGTCTGAGCAGTACTTC.

This sequence joins TRBV5-1 and TRBJ1-1, with 7 nucleotides matching TRBD1. Looked up from germline, CDR1 is SGHRS and CDR2 is YFSETQ. Losses at the gene ends were 5 bases for V and 5 bases for J; bases not matched to a gene: 3. This CDR3 contains 12 residues. The CDR3 region is CASRPGGTEAFF. CDR3 nucleotides: TGCGCCAGCAGACCAGGGGGAACTGAAGCTTTCTTT.

V and J are TRBV9 and TRBJ2-3; D tentatively reads TRBD1 or TRBD2 (5 bases each). The germline V gene has CDR1 SGDLS and CDR2 YYNGEE. The CDR3 runs 15 residues. V lost 3 bases to trimming and J lost 2 bases, with 13 bases between them. The CDR3 bases are TGTGCCAGCAGCGCCCGGCCGGGACCCACAGATACGCAGTATTTT. Translating it yields CASSARPGPTDTQYF.

V is TRBV5-1 and J is TRBJ2-3; 11 nucleotides agree with TRBD2. Per germline, CDR1 SGHRS and CDR2 YFSETQ. The CDR3 consists of 18 residues. V was pared by 3 bases and J by 0 bases, with 9 bases of the junction left unmatched. The chain's CDR3 is CASSSLMGLAASTDTQYF. The CDR3 DNA sequence: TGCGCCAGCAGCTCCCTAATGGGACTAGCGGCCAGCACAGATACGCAGTATTTT.

In the case of this clone: Mismatch with germline at one junction end may stem from a read error. This chain uses TRBV29-1 with TRBJ2-1; TRBD1 matches at 9 bases. CDR3 length: 14 residues. Germline V gives CDR1 SQVTM, CDR2 ANQGSEA. CDR3 region: CSVEDRGKYNEQFF. For the CDR3, the DNA is TGCAGCGTGGAAGACAGGGGGAAGTACAATGAGCAGTTCTTC.

This clone was seen a single time. This sequence joins TRBV19 and TRBJ2-1; D ambiguous. V was trimmed by 3 bases and J by 10 bases, leaving 13 bases between them. CDR1 and CDR2 from the germline V gene are LNHDA and SQIVND (reference sequence). The CDR3 consists of 13 residues. DNA for the CDR3: TGTGCCAGTAGTATGGCTTCCTCGTGGGAGCAGTTCTTC. Protein product: CASSMASSWEQFF. Full variable domain (outside the CDR3, taken from reference TRBV19 and TRBJ2-1): DGGITQSPKYLFRKEGQNVTLSCEQNLNHDAMYWYRQDPGQGLRLIYYSQIVNDFQKGDIAEGYSVSREKKESFPLTVTSAQKNPTAFYLCASSMASSWEQFFGPGTRLTVL.

This clone was recorded only once. The rearrangement joins TRBV27 to TRBJ1-1; D is perhaps TRBD1 (5 bases). The CDR3 is made up of 14 amino acids. Trimming removed 2 bases from V and 1 base from J, with 8 bases in between. CDR1 is MNHEY and CDR2 is SMNVEV in the germline V gene (reference sequence). The CDR3 DNA reads TGTGCCAGCAGTTTAATCGGGGGGAACACTGAAGCTTTCTTT. Protein sequence: CASSLIGGNTEAFF.

V gene TRBV7-9 combines with J gene TRBJ2-2; 9 positions agree with TRBD1. This CDR3 has 16 residues. The germline V gene has CDR1 SEHNR and CDR2 FQNEAQ (reference sequence). Unmatched junction bases numbered 6, after V lost 4 bases and J lost 3 bases. The CDR3 nucleotides are TGTGCCAGCAGCTCGCGACAGGGGGTGGACACCGGGGAGCTGTTTTTT. Translation: CASSSRQGVDTGELFF.

Comments on this clone: One end of the junction is discordant with germline, which a read error may explain. This chain links TRBV5-1 with TRBJ2-2; 8 bases are a match to TRBD1. The V gene's germline CDR1 is SGHRS and CDR2 YFSETQ. This CDR3 is built from 14 residues. For the CDR3, the DNA is TGCACCAGCAGACAGGGGCCGAACACCGGGGAGCTGTTTTTT. Translating gives CTSRQGPNTGELFF.

The chain joins TRBV10-1 to TRBJ2-3; 11 bases align to TRBD2. Germline values: CDR1 WNHNN, CDR2 SYGVQD (reference sequence). CDR3 length equals 18 residues. Trimming took 6 bases from V and 0 from J; bases not matched to a gene: 11. DNA of the CDR3: TGCGCCAGCAGAACCGGGACTAGCGGACACCCTAGCACAGATACGCAGTATTTT. It specifies CASRTGTSGHPSTDTQYF.

The rearrangement uses TRBV13 and TRBJ2-2; 7 bases are shared with TRBD2. CDR1 is PRHDT, CDR2 FYEKMQ, per germline (reference sequence). V trimming: 0 bases; J trimming: 2 bases; junction bases outside the gene matches: 3. The CDR3 sequence is 16 residues long. The DNA for the CDR3 is TGTGCCAGCAGCTTAGGCCGGGAGGTTAACACCGGGGAGCTGTTTTTT. Protein: CASSLGREVNTGELFF.